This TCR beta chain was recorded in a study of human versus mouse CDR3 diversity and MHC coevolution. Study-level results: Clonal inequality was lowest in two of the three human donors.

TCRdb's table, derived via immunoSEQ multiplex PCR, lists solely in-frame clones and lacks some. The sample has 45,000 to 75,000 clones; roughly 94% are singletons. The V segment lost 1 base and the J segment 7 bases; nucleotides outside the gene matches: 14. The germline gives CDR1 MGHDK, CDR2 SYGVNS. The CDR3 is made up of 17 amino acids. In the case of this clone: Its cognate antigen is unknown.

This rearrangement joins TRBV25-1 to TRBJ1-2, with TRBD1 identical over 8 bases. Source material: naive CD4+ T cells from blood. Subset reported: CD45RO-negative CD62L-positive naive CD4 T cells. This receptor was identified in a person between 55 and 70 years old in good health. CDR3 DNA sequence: TGTGCCAGCAGTGAATCTGTTTGGCAGGGGGCGCCGGGTGGCTACACCTTC. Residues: CASSESVWQGAPGGYTF.